Included here is one T cell receptor beta chain sequence, with context. The V end was cut by 7 bases, the J end by 1 base, with 13 bases between. Germline loops: CDR1 SQVTM, CDR2 ANQGSEA. CDR3 size: 13 residues. Method: immunoSEQ multiplex PCR; TCRdb's copy keeps in-frame clones and lacks some. The sample records some 60,000 clones, roughly 91% being singletons. The data derive from a study of T cell changes during pregnancy in multiple sclerosis. Sequences were derived from peripheral blood, sampled in the third trimester of pregnancy. The sequence was collected from a female donor in good health, enrolled as a control in a pregnancy study. The genes are TRBV29-1 and TRBJ1-1; TRBD1 might be the D (5 bases). DNA of the CDR3: TGCAGCGCCGCCGGGGGACCGAACACTGAAGCTTTCTTT. Translated: CSAAGGPNTEAFF.